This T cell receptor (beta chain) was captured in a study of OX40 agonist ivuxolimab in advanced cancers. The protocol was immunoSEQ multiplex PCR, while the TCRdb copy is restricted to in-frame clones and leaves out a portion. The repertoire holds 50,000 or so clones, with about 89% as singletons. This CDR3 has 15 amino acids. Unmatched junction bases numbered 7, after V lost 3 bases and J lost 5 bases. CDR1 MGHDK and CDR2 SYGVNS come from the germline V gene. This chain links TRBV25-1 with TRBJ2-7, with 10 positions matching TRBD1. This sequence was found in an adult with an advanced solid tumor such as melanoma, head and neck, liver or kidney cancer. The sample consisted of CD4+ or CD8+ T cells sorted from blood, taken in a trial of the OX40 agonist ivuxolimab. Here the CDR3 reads CASSDWGQGRNEQYF. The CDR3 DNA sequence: TGTGCCAGCAGTGACTGGGGACAGGGGCGGAACGAGCAGTACTTC.